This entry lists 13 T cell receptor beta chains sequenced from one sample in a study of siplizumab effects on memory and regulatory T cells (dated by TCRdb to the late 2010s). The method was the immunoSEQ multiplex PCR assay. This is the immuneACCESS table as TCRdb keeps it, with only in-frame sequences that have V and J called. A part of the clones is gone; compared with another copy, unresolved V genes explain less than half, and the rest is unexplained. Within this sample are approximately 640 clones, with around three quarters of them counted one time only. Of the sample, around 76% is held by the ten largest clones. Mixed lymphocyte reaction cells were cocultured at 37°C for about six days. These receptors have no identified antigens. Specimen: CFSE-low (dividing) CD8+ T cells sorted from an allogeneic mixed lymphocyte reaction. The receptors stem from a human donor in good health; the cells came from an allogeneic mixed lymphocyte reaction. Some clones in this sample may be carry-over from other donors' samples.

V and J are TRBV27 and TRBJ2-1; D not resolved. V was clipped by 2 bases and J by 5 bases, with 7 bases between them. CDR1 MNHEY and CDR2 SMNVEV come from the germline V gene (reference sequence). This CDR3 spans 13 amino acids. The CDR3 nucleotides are TGTGCCAGCAGTTTAATTATCAACAATGAGCAGTTCTTC. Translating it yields CASSLIINNEQFF.

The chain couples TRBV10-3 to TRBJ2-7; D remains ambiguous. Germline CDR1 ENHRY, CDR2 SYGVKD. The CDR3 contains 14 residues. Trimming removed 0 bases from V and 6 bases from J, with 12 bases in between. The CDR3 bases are TGTGCCATCAGTGAGTCGAGTGAGTCGGGCGAGCAGTACTTC. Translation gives CAISESSESGEQYF.

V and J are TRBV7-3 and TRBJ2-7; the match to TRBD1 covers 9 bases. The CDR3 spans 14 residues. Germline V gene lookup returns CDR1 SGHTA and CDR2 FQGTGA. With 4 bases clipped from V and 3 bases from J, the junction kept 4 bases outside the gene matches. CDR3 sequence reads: CASSWGQGDYEQYF. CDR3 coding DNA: TGTGCCAGCAGCTGGGGACAGGGAGACTACGAGCAGTACTTC.

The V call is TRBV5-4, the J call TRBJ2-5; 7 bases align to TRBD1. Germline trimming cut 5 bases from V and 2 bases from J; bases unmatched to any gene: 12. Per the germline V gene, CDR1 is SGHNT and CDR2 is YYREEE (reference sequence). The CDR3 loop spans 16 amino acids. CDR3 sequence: CASSSPGTVSQETQYF. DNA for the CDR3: TGTGCCAGCAGTTCCCCCGGGACAGTAAGTCAAGAGACCCAGTACTTC.

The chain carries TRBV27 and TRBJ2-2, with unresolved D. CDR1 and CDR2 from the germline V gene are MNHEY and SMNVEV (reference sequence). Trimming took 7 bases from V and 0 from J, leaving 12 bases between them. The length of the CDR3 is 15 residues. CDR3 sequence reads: CASNSLGSNTGELFF. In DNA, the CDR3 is TGTGCCAGCAACTCCCTGGGCTCGAACACCGGGGAGCTGTTTTTT.

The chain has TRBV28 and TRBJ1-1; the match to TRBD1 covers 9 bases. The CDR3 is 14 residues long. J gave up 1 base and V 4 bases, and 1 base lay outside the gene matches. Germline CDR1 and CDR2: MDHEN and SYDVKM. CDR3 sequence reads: CASSWDRANTEAFF. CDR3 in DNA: TGTGCCAGCAGTTGGGACAGGGCGAACACTGAAGCTTTCTTT.

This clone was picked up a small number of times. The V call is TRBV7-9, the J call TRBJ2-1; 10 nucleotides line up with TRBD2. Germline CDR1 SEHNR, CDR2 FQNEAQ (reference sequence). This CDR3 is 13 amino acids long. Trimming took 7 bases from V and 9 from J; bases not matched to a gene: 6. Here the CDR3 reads CASMPSGSGEQFF. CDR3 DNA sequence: TGTGCCAGCATGCCTAGCGGGAGTGGTGAGCAGTTCTTC. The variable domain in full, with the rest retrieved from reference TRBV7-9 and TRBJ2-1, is DTGVSQNPRHKITKRGQNVTFRCDPISEHNRLYWYRQTLGQGPEFLTYFQNEAQLEKSRLLSDRFSAERPKGSFSTLEIQRTEQGDSAMYLCASMPSGSGEQFFGPGTRLTVL.

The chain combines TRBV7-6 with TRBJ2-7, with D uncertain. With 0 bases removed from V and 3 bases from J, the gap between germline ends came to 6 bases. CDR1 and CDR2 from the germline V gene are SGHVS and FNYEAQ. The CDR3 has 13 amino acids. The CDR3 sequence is CASSLAGGYEQYF. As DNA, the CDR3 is TGTGCCAGCAGCTTAGCCGGCGGCTACGAGCAGTACTTC.

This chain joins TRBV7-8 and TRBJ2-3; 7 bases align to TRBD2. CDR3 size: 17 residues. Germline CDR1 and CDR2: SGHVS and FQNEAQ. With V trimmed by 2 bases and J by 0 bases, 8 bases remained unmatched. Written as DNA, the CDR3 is TGTGCCAGCAGCTTACCCCTAAGCGGGGAGAGCACAGATACGCAGTATTTT. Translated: CASSLPLSGESTDTQYF. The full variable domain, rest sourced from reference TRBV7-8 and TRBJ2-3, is GAGVSQSPRYKVAKRGQDVALRCDPISGHVSLFWYQQALGQGPEFLTYFQNEAQLDKSGLPSDRFFAERPEGSVSTLKIQRTQQEDSAVYLCASSLPLSGESTDTQYFGPGTRLTVL.

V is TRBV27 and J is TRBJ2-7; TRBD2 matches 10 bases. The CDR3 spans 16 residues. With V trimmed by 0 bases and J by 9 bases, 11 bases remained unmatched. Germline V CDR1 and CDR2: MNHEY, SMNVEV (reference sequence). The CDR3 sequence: CASSLSPSGSLWGQYF. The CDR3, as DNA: TGTGCCAGCAGTTTATCCCCTAGCGGGAGCCTGTGGGGGCAGTACTTC.

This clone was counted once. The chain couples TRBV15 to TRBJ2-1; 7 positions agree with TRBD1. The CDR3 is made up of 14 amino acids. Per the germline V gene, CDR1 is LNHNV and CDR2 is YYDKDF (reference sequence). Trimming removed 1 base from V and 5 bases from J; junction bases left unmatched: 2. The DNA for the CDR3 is TGTGCCACCAGCAGAGCAAGGGGGCACAATGAGCAGTTCTTC. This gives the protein CATSRARGHNEQFF. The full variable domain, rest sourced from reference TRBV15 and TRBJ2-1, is DAMVIQNPRYQVTQFGKPVTLSCSQTLNHNVMYWYQQKSSQAPKLLFHYYDKDFNNEADTPDNFQSRRPNTSFCFLDIRSPGLGDTAMYLCATSRARGHNEQFFGPGTRLTVL.

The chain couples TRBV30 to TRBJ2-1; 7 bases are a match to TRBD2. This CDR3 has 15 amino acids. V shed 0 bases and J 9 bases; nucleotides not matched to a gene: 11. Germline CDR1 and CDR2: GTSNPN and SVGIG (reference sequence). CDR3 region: CAWSVPWQGGGEQFF. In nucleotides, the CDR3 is TGTGCCTGGAGTGTACCTTGGCAGGGCGGGGGTGAGCAGTTCTTC.

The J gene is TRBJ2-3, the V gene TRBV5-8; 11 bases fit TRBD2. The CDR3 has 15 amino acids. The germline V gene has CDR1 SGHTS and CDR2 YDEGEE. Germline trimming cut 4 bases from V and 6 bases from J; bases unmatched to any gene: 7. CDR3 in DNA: TGTGCCAGCAGCCTGGGACTAGCGGACTTTGATACGCAGTATTTT. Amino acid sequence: CASSLGLADFDTQYF. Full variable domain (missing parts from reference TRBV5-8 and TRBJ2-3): EAGVTQSPTHLIKTRGQQATLRCSPISGHTSVYWYQQALGLGLQFLLWYDEGEERNRGNFPPRFSGRQFPNYSSELNVNALELEDSALYLCASSLGLADFDTQYFGPGTRLTVL.